One and the same sample provided the 32 T cell receptor beta chains below, sequenced in a study of T cells after yellow fever vaccination. MiXCR, run by TCRdb on the 5' RACE reads, gives a single entry per CDR3 protein. The sample carries a few hundred thousand distinct CDR3 sequences, approximately 3.2% recorded once. The source material was CD4+ T cells sorted from PBMCs, sampled 10 days after the yellow fever booster vaccination. The receptors originated from a man younger than 35 who received the YFV17D yellow fever vaccine.

This clonotype was seen only a few times. This CDR3 is CASSLTRGMAFF. CDR3 nucleotide sequence: TGTGCCAGCAGTCTGACTAGGGGGATGGCTTTCTTT. The chain has TRBV12-3 or TRBV12-4 and TRBJ1-1, with a possible D match to TRBD1 (6 bases). The CDR3 runs 12 residues. Trimming pared 5 bases from V and 11 bases from J, leaving 15 bases between.

This clonotype was detected ten times or more. The rearrangement links TRBV7-3 to TRBJ2-1, with D possibly matching TRBD2 (7 bases). The ends were cut back, 0 bases at V and 5 bases at J, with 20 bases in the middle. This CDR3 has 18 amino acids. Germline loops: CDR1 SGHTA, CDR2 FQGTGA. The CDR3 bases are TGTGCCAGCAGCTTAACGGGGGGGCGATTAAATATGAACAATGAGCAGTTCTTC. Translated, it gives CASSLTGGRLNMNNEQFF.

The V and J genes are TRBV5-4 and TRBJ1-6; no definite D call. V gave up 0 bases and J gave up 7 bases, with 14 bases separating them. The germline V gene has CDR1 SGHNT and CDR2 YYREEE (reference sequence). CDR3 size: 16 residues. In DNA form, the CDR3 reads TGTGCCAGCAGCTTGGATTCTGATATCAGAAATTCACCCCTCCACTTT. Protein: CASSLDSDIRNSPLHF.

This clonotype has just a few counts. The V gene is TRBV6-5, the J gene TRBJ2-1; 7 bases match TRBD2. Trimming removed 1 base from V and 6 bases from J; junction bases left unmatched: 3. CDR1 MNHEY and CDR2 SVGAGI come from the germline V gene. The CDR3 extends over 14 amino acids. The DNA of the CDR3 is TGTGCCAGCAGTTACTTCGGGAGGAGCAATGAGCAGTTCTTC. It translates to CASSYFGRSNEQFF.

V gene TRBV18 combines with J gene TRBJ1-5; D ambiguous. Germline V gene data show CDR1 as KGHSH and CDR2 as LQKENI. V was pared by 3 bases and J by 1 base, with 4 bases between. CDR3 size: 13 residues. In DNA form, the CDR3 reads TGTGCCAGCTCACCCGGAAGCAATCAGCCCCAGCATTTT. Its protein product is CASSPGSNQPQHF.

This clonotype was picked up many times. As DNA, the CDR3 is TGCGCCAGCAGCCCGAAGGGGACAGGGGCCTCACCCCTCCACTTT. It yields the protein CASSPKGTGASPLHF. The V gene is TRBV5-1, the J gene TRBJ1-6; 10 bases match TRBD1. CDR1 SGHRS and CDR2 YFSETQ come from the germline V gene. V shed 4 bases, J shed 10 bases, and the junction held 8 bases outside the gene matches. CDR3 length equals 15 residues.

This clonotype was found a few times. This chain uses TRBV2 with TRBJ2-3, with TRBD2 matching 8 bases. The length of the CDR3 is 15 residues. V shed 1 base and J 4 bases; nucleotides not matched to a gene: 4. CDR1 SNHLY and CDR2 FYNNEI come from the germline V gene. The CDR3 region is CASSEGTSLADTQYF. The DNA of the CDR3 is TGTGCCAGCAGTGAAGGGACTAGCCTCGCAGATACGCAGTATTTT. Using reference TRBV2 and TRBJ2-3 for the parts outside the CDR3, the full variable domain is EPEVTQTPSHQVTQMGQEVILRCVPISNHLYFYWYRQILGQKVEFLVSFYNNEISEKSEIFDDQFSVERPDGSNFTLKIRSTKLEDSAMYFCASSEGTSLADTQYFGPGTRLTVL.

At least ten counts were recorded for this clonotype. The V and J genes are TRBV5-1 and TRBJ1-1; maybe TRBD1 (5 bases). The CDR3 sequence is 13 residues long. V gave up 4 bases and J gave up 3 bases, with 10 bases separating them. CDR1 is SGHRS, CDR2 YFSETQ, per germline. Written as DNA, the CDR3 is TGCGCCAGCAGCACCGGGACTTACACTGAAGCTTTCTTT. Translating gives CASSTGTYTEAFF.

Here the CDR3 DNA reads TGCAGTGCTAGCCTCGGATGGTACTCAAACACAGATACGCAGTATTTT. Its protein product is CSASLGWYSNTDTQYF. The rearrangement links TRBV20-1 to TRBJ2-3; D is unclear. Germline lookup yields CDR1 DFQATT and CDR2 SNEGSKA (reference sequence). Trimming took off 3 bases at V and 2 bases at J, with 18 bases between the two ends. The length of the CDR3 is 16 residues.

Only a few counts were recorded for this clonotype. The chain uses TRBV6-5 and TRBJ2-3; 9 bases match TRBD2. The V gene end was trimmed by 7 bases and the J gene end by 5 bases; junction bases not matched to a gene: 7. CDR3 size: 14 residues. Germline V lookup: CDR1 MNHEY, CDR2 SVGAGI. The CDR3 nucleotides read TGTGCCAGCAAAAGCGGGGGGTCACAAGATACGCAGTATTTT. Its protein product is CASKSGGSQDTQYF.

This clonotype was seen many times. The chain is built from TRBV30 and TRBJ1-5; 9 nucleotides agree with TRBD1. This CDR3 has 14 residues. Germline V gene lookup returns CDR1 GTSNPN and CDR2 SVGIG (reference sequence). V shed 2 bases and J 6 bases; nucleotides not matched to a gene: 5. The CDR3, as DNA: TGTGCCTGGAGTCCGTACAGGGGGCGTCAGCCCCAGCATTTT. Translation: CAWSPYRGRQPQHF.

The J gene is TRBJ2-7, the V gene TRBV28; D might be TRBD2 (5 bases). Germline V gene sequence: CDR1 MDHEN, CDR2 SYDVKM. The CDR3 spans 13 residues. The ends were cut back, 8 bases at V and 0 bases at J, with 11 bases in the middle. The CDR3 reads CASVRGNSYEQYV. DNA for the CDR3: TGTGCCAGCGTCCGAGGGAACTCCTACGAGCAGTACGTC.

The chain uses TRBV7-9 and TRBJ1-2, with 9 bases matching TRBD1. Germline V gene sequence: CDR1 SEHNR, CDR2 FQNEAQ (reference sequence). V lost 3 bases and J lost 0; bases outside the gene matches: 5. The CDR3 has 16 residues. CDR3 bases: TGTGCCAGCAGCTTGGGACAGGGCCGCACTAACTATGGCTACACCTTC. Translation gives CASSLGQGRTNYGYTF.

This clonotype was found many times. The chain employs TRBV5-1 and TRBJ2-3; D tentatively reads TRBD1 or TRBD2 (7 bases each). The CDR3 has 16 amino acids. Trimming took 1 base from V and 2 from J, leaving 14 bases between them. Germline CDR1 and CDR2: SGHRS and YFSETQ. This CDR3 reads CASSLRGLADTDTQYF. For the CDR3, the DNA is TGCGCCAGCAGCTTGAGGGGGCTAGCGGACACAGATACGCAGTATTTT. Full variable domain (missing parts from reference TRBV5-1 and TRBJ2-3): KAGVTQTPRYLIKTRGQQVTLSCSPISGHRSVSWYQQTPGQGLQFLFEYFSETQRNKGNFPGRFSGRQFSNSRSEMNVSTLELGDSALYLCASSLRGLADTDTQYFGPGTRLTVL.

About this clonotype: This may arise from a read error, as a much more abundant clone is one base away. This chain joins TRBV6-2 or TRBV6-3 and TRBJ2-7, with D tentatively TRBD1 (5 bases). The germline CDR1 and CDR2 sequences are MNHEY and SVGEGT. Trimming cost V 2 bases and J 7 bases, with 9 bases left between them. The CDR3 is made up of 12 amino acids. The CDR3 spells CASSYDSCEQYF. The CDR3 DNA is TGTGCCAGCAGTTACGACAGCTGTGAGCAGTACTTC.

This clonotype was seen repeatedly, ten times or more. The chain recombines TRBV5-1 with TRBJ1-1, with 7 positions matching TRBD1. J was trimmed by 0 bases and V by 1 base; bases with no gene match: 6. The CDR3 extends over 16 amino acids. The germline V gene encodes CDR1 SGHRS and CDR2 YFSETQ. This chain's CDR3 is CASSLRRGGVNTEAFF. CDR3 nucleotides: TGCGCCAGCAGCTTGCGAAGAGGGGGCGTGAACACTGAAGCTTTCTTT.

The chain couples TRBV9 to TRBJ2-1; D not certain. The CDR3 covers 15 residues. V lost 1 base, J lost 1 base, and 9 bases lay in between. CDR1 SGDLS and CDR2 YYNGEE come from the germline V gene. CDR3: CASSVIAESYNEQFF. CDR3 sequence (DNA): TGTGCCAGCAGCGTAATCGCGGAATCCTACAATGAGCAGTTCTTC. Full variable domain (rest looked up from reference TRBV9 and TRBJ2-1): DSGVTQTPKHLITATGQRVTLRCSPRSGDLSVYWYQQSLDQGLQFLIQYYNGEERAKGNILERFSAQQFPDLHSELNLSSLELGDSALYFCASSVIAESYNEQFFGPGTRLTVL.

There are a few counts of this clonotype. The J gene is TRBJ1-5, the V gene TRBV18, with 8 bases identical to TRBD1. V shed 6 bases, J shed 2 bases, and the junction held 6 bases outside the gene matches. The V gene's germline CDR1 is KGHSH and CDR2 LQKENI. The CDR3 is made up of 15 amino acids. CDR3 region: CASSATGDGNQPQHF. The DNA of the CDR3 is TGTGCCAGCTCGGCGACAGGGGACGGCAATCAGCCCCAGCATTTT.

This clonotype showed up many times. V usage is TRBV20-1 and J usage is TRBJ2-7, with D uncertain. The CDR3 consists of 12 residues. CDR1 and CDR2 (germline): DFQATT, SNEGSKA (reference sequence). The ends were cut back, 2 bases at V and 2 bases at J, with 7 bases in the middle. CDR3 in amino acids: CSARWHPYEQYF. The CDR3 region has the DNA TGCAGTGCTAGATGGCATCCCTACGAGCAGTACTTC.

This clonotype was seen at least ten times. The V and J genes are TRBV4-3 and TRBJ1-5, with D unresolved. Trimming removed 4 bases from V and 6 bases from J, with 10 bases in between. CDR1 and CDR2 from the germline V gene are LGHNA and YSLEER. The CDR3 sequence is 13 residues long. For the CDR3, the DNA is TGCGCCAGCAGCCCCGTCTTAAGTCAGCCCCAGCATTTT. It translates to CASSPVLSQPQHF.

This clonotype was recorded at least ten times. The J gene is TRBJ2-5, the V gene TRBV7-9, with D unresolved. The CDR3 runs 14 residues. V lost 7 bases and J lost 2, with 14 bases in between. Germline V CDR1 and CDR2: SEHNR, FQNEAQ (reference sequence). Here the CDR3 reads CASNRMATQETQYF. For the CDR3, the DNA is TGTGCCAGCAATAGGATGGCTACTCAAGAGACCCAGTACTTC.

This clonotype occurred many times. The J gene is TRBJ1-1, the V gene TRBV9; D not certain. The CDR3 is 12 amino acids. The V end lost 0 bases, the J end lost 6 bases, and 6 bases lay between the germline ends. Germline lookup yields CDR1 SGDLS and CDR2 YYNGEE. The CDR3 here is CASSVGESEAFF. In nucleotides, the CDR3 is TGTGCCAGCAGCGTAGGGGAGTCTGAAGCTTTCTTT.

This clonotype came up a few times. The chain recombines TRBV5-1 with TRBJ2-5; D perhaps matches TRBD2 (5 bases). Germline V gives CDR1 SGHRS, CDR2 YFSETQ. The CDR3 is 14 residues long. The V gene lost 0 bases and the J gene lost 6 bases, with 12 bases spanning the gap. The DNA for the CDR3 is TGCGCCAGCAGCTTGGACGGAGGTCGGCAGACCCAGTACTTC. It encodes CASSLDGGRQTQYF.

Worth noting for this clonotype: An end of the junction does not agree with germline; a read error may underlie this. V usage is TRBV7-2 and J usage is TRBJ2-5; 9 nucleotides align to TRBD1. CDR1 is SGHTA, CDR2 FQGNSA, per germline. This CDR3 is built from 16 residues. CDR3 sequence: CASSLAPPQGAETQYF. The CDR3 DNA reads as TGTGCCAGCAGCCTAGCACCCCCACAGGGGGCAGAGACCCAGTACTTC.

This clonotype was found many times. J is TRBJ2-3 and V is TRBV5-1; D unclear. Trimming stripped 4 bases from V and 0 bases from J, with 9 bases between. Germline V gives CDR1 SGHRS, CDR2 YFSETQ. The CDR3 runs to 14 residues. Here the CDR3 DNA reads TGCGCCAGCAGCCCCTCCCCGAGCACAGATACGCAGTATTTT. Protein product: CASSPSPSTDTQYF.

The chain employs TRBV28 and TRBJ2-7; TRBD1 matches at 9 bases. The CDR3 is made up of 14 amino acids. Germline V gene sequence: CDR1 MDHEN, CDR2 SYDVKM. The trim removed 5 bases at V and 2 bases at J, leaving 4 bases unmatched. In nucleotides, the CDR3 is TGTGCCAGCAGTCCGGGACAGGGTCCCTACGAGCAGTACGTC. Protein sequence: CASSPGQGPYEQYV.

Ten or more counts support this clonotype. This chain connects TRBV5-1 to TRBJ2-3; D unclear. CDR3 length: 12 amino acids. CDR1 is SGHRS and CDR2 is YFSETQ in the germline V gene. V lost 2 bases and J 6 bases, leaving 7 bases between the germline ends. The CDR3 DNA is TGCGCCAGCAGCTTAAGTGATGATACGCAGTATTTT. It translates to CASSLSDDTQYF.

This clonotype was seen only a few times. The rearrangement uses TRBV27 and TRBJ2-1, with no clear D. V lost 6 bases to trimming and J lost 0 bases, with 12 bases between them. The CDR3 sequence is 15 residues long. Germline values: CDR1 MNHEY, CDR2 SMNVEV (reference sequence). CDR3 sequence: CASRLGRSSYNEQFF. The DNA of the CDR3 is TGTGCCAGCAGGTTAGGTAGAAGCTCCTACAATGAGCAGTTCTTC.

This clonotype was counted ten times or more. The V and J genes are TRBV7-8 and TRBJ2-1; 11 bases are a match to TRBD2. This CDR3 region has 15 residues. Germline CDR1 reads SGHVS; CDR2 reads FQNEAQ. The trim removed 5 bases at V and 8 bases at J, leaving 8 bases unmatched. In DNA form, the CDR3 reads TGTGCCAGCAGCCTGACTAGCGGGGACCCCTATGAGCAGTTCTTC. The encoded protein is CASSLTSGDPYEQFF.

This clonotype was counted at least ten times. The V call is TRBV6-1, the J call TRBJ1-2; D gene ambiguous. The CDR3 runs 13 residues. The germline V gene has CDR1 MNHNS and CDR2 SASEGT. Trimming took 4 bases from V and 2 from J, leaving 8 bases between them. For the CDR3, the DNA is TGTGCCAGCAGTGTGGACGGGAACTATGGCTACACCTTC. Protein sequence: CASSVDGNYGYTF.

The table lists this clonotype with many counts. V and J are TRBV11-2 and TRBJ1-1, with D perhaps TRBD1 (6 bases). The CDR3 loop spans 14 amino acids. From germline, CDR1 is SGHAT and CDR2 FQNNGV. Trimming stripped 0 bases from V and 4 bases from J, with 9 bases between. CDR3 protein: CASSLDQGSTEAFF. In DNA form, the CDR3 reads TGTGCCAGCAGCTTAGATCAGGGGAGCACTGAAGCTTTCTTT. Complete variable domain (other parts from reference TRBV11-2 and TRBJ1-1): EAGVAQSPRYKIIEKRQSVAFWCNPISGHATLYWYQQILGQGPKLLIQFQNNGVVDDSQLPKDRFSAERLKGVDSTLKIQPAKLEDSAVYLCASSLDQGSTEAFFGQGTRLTVV.

This clonotype was counted only a few times. This sequence joins TRBV20-1 and TRBJ2-3; 11 bases map to TRBD1. From germline, CDR1 is DFQATT and CDR2 SNEGSKA (reference sequence). The CDR3 contains 15 residues. V dropped 4 bases and J dropped 3; count of bases not matched to a gene: 6. In DNA form, the CDR3 reads TGCAGTGCTAAAGACCGGGACAGGGGGACAGATACGCAGTATTTT. Protein: CSAKDRDRGTDTQYF.